This TCR beta chain was identified in a study of T cells in Graves' hyperthyroidism and ophthalmopathy. In this sample, this clonotype turned up many times. Its antigen is unidentified. At one boundary the junction diverges from the germline segment, which might be a read error. The study's findings and limits: Ophthalmopathy, as predicted by the model, came a median approximately 6.5 months after the prediction.

Amplified TCR beta CDR3 regions came from RNA transcripts. During a first-round RT-PCR of the TCR CDR3, the HTBI primer set was used. TCRdb re-derived calls from the multiplex PCR reads in MiXCR, one entry per CDR3 protein. Altogether about 400,000 distinct CDR3 sequences are present, roughly 15% being singletons, with the ten largest covering 13%. Ophthalmopathy patients showed a Clinical Activity Score of at least 3, NOSPECS grade of at least 4 and duration under 3 months. Not enrolled were patients with uncontrolled infection, other autoimmune disease, pregnancy or lactation. Fresh 10 ml peripheral blood yielded PBMCs. CDR3 length: 10 amino acids. CDR1 SEHNR and CDR2 FQNEAQ come from the germline V gene (reference sequence).

This chain uses TRBV7-9 with TRBJ1-1; D gene unclear. Sample: blood. The receptor's source is a man in his late teens or twenties with Graves' ophthalmopathy. CDR3 sequence (DNA): TGTGCCAGCAGCGTGGACGCAGCTCTCTTT. Translated: CASSVDAALF.